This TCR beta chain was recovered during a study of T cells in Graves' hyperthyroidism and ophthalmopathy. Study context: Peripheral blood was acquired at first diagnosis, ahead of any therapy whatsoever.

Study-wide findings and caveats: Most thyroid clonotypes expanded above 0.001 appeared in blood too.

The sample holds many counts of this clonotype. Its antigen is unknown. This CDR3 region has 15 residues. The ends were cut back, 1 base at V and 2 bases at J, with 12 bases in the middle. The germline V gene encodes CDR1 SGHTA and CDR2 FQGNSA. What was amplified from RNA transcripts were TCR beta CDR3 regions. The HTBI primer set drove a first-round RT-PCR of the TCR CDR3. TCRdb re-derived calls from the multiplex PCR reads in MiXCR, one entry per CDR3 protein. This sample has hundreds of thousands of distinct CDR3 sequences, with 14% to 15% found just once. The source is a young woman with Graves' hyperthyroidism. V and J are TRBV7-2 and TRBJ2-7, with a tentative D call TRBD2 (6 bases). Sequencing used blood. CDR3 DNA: TGTGCCAGCAGCTTAGACTGGACTACCCCCTACGAGCAGTACTTC. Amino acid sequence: CASSLDWTTPYEQYF.